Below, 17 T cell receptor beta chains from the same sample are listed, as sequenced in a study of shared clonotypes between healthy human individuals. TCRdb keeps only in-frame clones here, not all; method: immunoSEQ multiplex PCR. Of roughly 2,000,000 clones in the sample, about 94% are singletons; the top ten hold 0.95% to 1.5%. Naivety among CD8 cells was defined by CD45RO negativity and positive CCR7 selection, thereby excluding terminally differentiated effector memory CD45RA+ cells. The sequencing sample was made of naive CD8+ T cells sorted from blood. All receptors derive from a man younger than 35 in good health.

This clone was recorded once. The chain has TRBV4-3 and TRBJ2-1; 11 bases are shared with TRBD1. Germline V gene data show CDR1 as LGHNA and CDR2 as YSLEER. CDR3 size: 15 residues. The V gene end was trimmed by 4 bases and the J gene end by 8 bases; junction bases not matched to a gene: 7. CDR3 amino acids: CASSLGQGAGYEQFF. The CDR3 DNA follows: TGCGCCAGCAGCCTAGGACAGGGGGCTGGGTATGAGCAGTTCTTC.

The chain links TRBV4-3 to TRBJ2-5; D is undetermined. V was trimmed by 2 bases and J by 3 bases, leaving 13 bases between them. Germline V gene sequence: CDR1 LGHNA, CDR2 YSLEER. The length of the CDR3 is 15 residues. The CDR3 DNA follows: TGCGCCAGCAGCCAAATCTTATTTGGGGAAGAGACCCAGTACTTC. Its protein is CASSQILFGEETQYF.

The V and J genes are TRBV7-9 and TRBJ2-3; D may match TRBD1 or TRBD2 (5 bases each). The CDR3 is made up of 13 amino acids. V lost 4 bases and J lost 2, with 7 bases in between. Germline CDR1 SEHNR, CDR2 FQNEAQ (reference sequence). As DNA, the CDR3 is TGTGCCAGCAGCTGGGACCTCACAGATACGCAGTATTTT. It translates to CASSWDLTDTQYF.

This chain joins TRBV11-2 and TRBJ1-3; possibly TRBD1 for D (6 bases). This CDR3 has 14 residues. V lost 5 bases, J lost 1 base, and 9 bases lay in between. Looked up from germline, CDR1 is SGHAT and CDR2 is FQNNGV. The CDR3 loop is CASSPQGSGNTIYF. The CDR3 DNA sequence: TGTGCCAGCAGCCCACAGGGATCTGGAAACACCATATATTTT. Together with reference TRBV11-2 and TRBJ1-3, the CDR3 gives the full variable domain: EAGVAQSPRYKIIEKRQSVAFWCNPISGHATLYWYQQILGQGPKLLIQFQNNGVVDDSQLPKDRFSAERLKGVDSTLKIQPAKLEDSAVYLCASSPQGSGNTIYFGEGSWLTVV.

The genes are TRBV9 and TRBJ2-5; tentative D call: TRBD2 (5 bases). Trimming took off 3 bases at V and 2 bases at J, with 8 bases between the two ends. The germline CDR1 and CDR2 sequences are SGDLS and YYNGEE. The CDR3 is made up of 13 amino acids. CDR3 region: CASSAAVQETQYF. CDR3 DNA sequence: TGTGCCAGCAGCGCAGCGGTACAAGAGACCCAGTACTTC.

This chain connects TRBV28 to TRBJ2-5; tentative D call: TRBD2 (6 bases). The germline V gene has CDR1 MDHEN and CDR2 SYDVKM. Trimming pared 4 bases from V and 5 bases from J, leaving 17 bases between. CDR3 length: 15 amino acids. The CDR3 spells CASSSGTAPWETQYF. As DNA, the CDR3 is TGTGCCAGCAGTTCCGGGACTGCCCCCTGGGAGACCCAGTACTTC.

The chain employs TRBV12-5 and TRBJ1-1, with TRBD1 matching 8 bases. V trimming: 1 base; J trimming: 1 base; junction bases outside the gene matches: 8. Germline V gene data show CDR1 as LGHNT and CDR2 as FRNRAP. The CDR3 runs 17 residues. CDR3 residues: CASGLGGTGLTNTEAFF. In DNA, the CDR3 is TGTGCTAGTGGTTTGGGGGGGACAGGACTCACGAACACTGAAGCTTTCTTT.

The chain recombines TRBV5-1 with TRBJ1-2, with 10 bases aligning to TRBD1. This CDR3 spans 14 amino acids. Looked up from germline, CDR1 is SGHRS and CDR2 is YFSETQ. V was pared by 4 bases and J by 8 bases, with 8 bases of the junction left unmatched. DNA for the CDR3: TGCGCCAGCAGCCAACAAGGACAGGGGGAGGGCTACACCTTC. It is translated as CASSQQGQGEGYTF.

The CDR3 DNA reads TGTGCCAGCAGCTCACCGGGCACCGGGGAGCTGTTTTTT. Translation: CASSSPGTGELFF. The gene calls are TRBV11-2 and TRBJ2-2; D uncertain. The CDR3 has 13 amino acids. V dropped 4 bases and J dropped 4 bases, with 7 bases sitting between them. Germline values: CDR1 SGHAT, CDR2 FQNNGV.

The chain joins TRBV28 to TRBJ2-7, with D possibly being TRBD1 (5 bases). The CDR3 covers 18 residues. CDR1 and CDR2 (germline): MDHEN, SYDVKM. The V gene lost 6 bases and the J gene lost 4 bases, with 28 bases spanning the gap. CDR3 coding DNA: TGTGCCAGCAGGCCCCTCGAGACAGACTTACGCGATCGGTACGAGCAGTACTTC. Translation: CASRPLETDLRDRYEQYF.

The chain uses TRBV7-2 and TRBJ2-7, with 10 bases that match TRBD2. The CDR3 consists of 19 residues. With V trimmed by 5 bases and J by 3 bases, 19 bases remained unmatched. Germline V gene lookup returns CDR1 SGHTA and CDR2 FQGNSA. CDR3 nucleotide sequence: TGTGCCAGCAGCCACCCTATCCTGGCTAGCGGGAGTTACGGCTACGAGCAGTACTTC. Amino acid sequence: CASSHPILASGSYGYEQYF.

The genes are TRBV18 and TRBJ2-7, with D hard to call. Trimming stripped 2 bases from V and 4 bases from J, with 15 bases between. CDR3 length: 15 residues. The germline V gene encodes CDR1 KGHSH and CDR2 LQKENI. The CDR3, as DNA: TGTGCCAGCTCACCAGACTCCTCTTCTACTTACGAGCAGTACTTC. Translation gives CASSPDSSSTYEQYF.

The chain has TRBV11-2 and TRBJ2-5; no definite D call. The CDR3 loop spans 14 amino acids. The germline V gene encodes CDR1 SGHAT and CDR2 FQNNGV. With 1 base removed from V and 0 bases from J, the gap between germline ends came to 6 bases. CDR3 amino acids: CASSLVPYQETQYF. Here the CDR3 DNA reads TGTGCCAGCAGCTTAGTTCCCTACCAAGAGACCCAGTACTTC.

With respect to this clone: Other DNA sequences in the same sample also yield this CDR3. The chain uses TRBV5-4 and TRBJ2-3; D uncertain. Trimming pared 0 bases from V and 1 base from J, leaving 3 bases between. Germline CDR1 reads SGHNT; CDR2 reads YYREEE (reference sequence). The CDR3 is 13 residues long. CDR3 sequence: CASSLEGTDTQYF. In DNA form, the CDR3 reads TGTGCCAGCAGCTTGGAGGGCACAGATACGCAGTATTTT.

CDR3 loop: CASSLEGGAYGYTF. The CDR3 DNA reads TGCGCCAGCAGCTTGGAAGGAGGGGCCTATGGCTACACCTTC. The chain carries TRBV5-1 and TRBJ1-2; D possibly corresponds to TRBD1 (5 bases). The CDR3 has 14 amino acids. Germline loops: CDR1 SGHRS, CDR2 YFSETQ. V was trimmed by 0 bases and J by 4 bases, leaving 10 bases between them.

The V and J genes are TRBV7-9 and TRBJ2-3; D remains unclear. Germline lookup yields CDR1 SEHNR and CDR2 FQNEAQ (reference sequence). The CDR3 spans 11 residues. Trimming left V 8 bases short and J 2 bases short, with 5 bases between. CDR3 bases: TGTGCCAGCGGGAACACAGATACGCAGTATTTT. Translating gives CASGNTDTQYF. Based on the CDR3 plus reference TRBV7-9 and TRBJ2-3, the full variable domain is DTGVSQNPRHKITKRGQNVTFRCDPISEHNRLYWYRQTLGQGPEFLTYFQNEAQLEKSRLLSDRFSAERPKGSFSTLEIQRTEQGDSAMYLCASGNTDTQYFGPGTRLTVL.

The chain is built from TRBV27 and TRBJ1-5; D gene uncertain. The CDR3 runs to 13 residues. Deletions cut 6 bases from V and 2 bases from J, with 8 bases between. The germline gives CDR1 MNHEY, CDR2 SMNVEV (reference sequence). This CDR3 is CASSDTGNQPQHF. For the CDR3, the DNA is TGTGCCAGCAGCGACACCGGCAATCAGCCCCAGCATTTT.